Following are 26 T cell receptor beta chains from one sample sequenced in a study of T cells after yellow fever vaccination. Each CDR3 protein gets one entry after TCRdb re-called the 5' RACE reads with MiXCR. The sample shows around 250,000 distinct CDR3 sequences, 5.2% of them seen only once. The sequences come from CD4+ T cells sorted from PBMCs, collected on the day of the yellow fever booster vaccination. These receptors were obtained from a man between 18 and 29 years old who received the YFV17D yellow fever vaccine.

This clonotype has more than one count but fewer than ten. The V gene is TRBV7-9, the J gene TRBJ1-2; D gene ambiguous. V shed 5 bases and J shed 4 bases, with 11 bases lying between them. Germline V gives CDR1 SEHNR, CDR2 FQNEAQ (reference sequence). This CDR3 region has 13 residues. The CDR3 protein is CASSLRSTYGYTF. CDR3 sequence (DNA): TGTGCCAGCAGCCTACGTAGCACCTATGGCTACACCTTC.

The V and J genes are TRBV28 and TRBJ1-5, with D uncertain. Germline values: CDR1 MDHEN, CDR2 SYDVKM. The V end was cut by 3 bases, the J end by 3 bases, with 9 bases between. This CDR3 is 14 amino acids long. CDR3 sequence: CASSFIVFNQPQHF. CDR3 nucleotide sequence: TGTGCCAGCAGTTTCATTGTCTTCAATCAGCCCCAGCATTTT.

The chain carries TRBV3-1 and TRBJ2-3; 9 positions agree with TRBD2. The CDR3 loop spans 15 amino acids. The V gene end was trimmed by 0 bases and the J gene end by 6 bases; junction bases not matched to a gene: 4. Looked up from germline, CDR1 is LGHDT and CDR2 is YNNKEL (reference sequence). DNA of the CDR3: TGTGCCAGCAGCCAAGACGCGGGGGGGCCGGATACGCAGTATTTT. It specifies CASSQDAGGPDTQYF.

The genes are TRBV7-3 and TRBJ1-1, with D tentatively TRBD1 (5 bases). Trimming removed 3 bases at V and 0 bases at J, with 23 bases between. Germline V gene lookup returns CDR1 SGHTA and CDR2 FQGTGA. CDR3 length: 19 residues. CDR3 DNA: TGTGCCAGCAGCTTGTTAGTGGGCAGGGTACGACCCATGAACACTGAAGCTTTCTTT. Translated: CASSLLVGRVRPMNTEAFF.

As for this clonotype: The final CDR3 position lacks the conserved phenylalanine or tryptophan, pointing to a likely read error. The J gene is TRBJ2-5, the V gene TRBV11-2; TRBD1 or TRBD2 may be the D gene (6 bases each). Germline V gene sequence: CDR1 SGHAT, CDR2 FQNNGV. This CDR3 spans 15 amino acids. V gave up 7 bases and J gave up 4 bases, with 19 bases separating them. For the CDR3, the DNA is TGTGCCAGCATATTGACCGGCGGAGGGGGAGAGACCCAGTACTTA. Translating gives CASILTGGGGETQYL.

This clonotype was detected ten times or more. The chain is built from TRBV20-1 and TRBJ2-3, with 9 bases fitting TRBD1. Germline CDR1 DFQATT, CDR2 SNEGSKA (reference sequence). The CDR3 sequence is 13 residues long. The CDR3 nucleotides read TGCAGCCTTAGGACAGGGGGCACAGATACGCAGTATTTT. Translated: CSLRTGGTDTQYF.

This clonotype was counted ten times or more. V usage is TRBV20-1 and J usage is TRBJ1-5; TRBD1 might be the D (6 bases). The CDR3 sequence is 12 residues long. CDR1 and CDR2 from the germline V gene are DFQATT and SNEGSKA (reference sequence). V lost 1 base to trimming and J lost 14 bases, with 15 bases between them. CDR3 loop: CSARGQGPRKHF. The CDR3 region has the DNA TGCAGTGCTAGAGGGCAGGGGCCCCGAAAGCATTTT.

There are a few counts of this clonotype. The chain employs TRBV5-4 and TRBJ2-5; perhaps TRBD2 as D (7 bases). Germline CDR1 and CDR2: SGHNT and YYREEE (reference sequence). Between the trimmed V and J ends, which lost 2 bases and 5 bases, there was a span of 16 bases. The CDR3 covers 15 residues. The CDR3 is CASSLGGGAVETQYF. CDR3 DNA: TGTGCCAGCAGCTTAGGGGGGGGGGCCGTGGAGACCCAGTACTTC.

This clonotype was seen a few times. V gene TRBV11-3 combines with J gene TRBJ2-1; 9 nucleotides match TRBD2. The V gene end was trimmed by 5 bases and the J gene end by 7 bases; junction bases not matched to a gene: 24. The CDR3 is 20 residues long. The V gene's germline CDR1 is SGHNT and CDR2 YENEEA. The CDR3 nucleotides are TGTGCCAGCAGCCAGCCCAAAAAGAGATGGTTGGCGGGGGGGACAAATGAGCAGTTCTTC. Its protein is CASSQPKKRWLAGGTNEQFF.

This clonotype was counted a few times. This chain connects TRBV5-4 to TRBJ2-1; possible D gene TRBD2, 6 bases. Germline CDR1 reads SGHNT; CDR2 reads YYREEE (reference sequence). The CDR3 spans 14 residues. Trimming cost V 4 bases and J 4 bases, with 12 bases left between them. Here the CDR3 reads CASSGGPPYNEQFF. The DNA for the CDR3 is TGTGCCAGCAGCGGAGGGCCACCTTACAATGAGCAGTTCTTC.

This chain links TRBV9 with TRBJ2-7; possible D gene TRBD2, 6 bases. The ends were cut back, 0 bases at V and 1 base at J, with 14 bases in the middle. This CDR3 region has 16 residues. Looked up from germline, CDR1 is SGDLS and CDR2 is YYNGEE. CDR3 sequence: CASSVEGGSGSYEQYF. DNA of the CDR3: TGTGCCAGCAGCGTAGAGGGCGGTAGCGGTTCCTACGAGCAGTACTTC.

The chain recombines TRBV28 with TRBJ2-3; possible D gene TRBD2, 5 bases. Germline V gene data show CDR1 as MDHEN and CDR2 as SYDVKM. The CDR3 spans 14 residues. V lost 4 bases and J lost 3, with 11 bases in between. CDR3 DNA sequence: TGTGCCAGCAGTTGGCTAGAGCGGACAGATACGCAGTATTTT. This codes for CASSWLERTDTQYF. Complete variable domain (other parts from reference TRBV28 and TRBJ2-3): DVKVTQSSRYLVKRTGEKVFLECVQDMDHENMFWYRQDPGLGLRLIYFSYDVKMKEKGDIPEGYSVSREKKERFSLILESASTNQTSMYLCASSWLERTDTQYFGPGTRLTVL.

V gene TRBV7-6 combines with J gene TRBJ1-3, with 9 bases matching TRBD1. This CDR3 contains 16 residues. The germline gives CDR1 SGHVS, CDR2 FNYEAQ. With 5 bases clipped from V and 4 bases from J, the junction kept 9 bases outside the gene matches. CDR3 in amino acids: CASSPQQGALGNTIYF. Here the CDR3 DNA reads TGTGCCAGCAGCCCGCAACAGGGGGCGCTGGGAAACACCATATATTTT.

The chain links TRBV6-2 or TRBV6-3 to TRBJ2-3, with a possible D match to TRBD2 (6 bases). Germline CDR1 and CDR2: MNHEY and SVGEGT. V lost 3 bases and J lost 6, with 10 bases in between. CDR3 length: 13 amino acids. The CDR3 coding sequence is TGTGCCAGCAGTTATAATCGGGAGGATACGCAGTATTTT. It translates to CASSYNREDTQYF.

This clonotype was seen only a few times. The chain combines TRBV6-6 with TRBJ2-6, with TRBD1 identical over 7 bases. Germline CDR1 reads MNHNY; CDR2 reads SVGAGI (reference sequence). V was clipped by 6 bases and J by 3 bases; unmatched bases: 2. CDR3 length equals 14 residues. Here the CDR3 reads CASRDRVGANVLTF. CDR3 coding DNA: TGTGCCAGCAGAGACAGGGTTGGGGCCAACGTCCTGACTTTC.

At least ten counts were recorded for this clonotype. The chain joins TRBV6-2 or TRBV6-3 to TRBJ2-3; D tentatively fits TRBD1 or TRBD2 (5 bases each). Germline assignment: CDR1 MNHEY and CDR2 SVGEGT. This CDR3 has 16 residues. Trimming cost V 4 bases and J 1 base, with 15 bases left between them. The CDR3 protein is CASSSRGEFGTDTQYF. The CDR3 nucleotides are TGTGCCAGCAGTTCTAGGGGAGAGTTCGGCACAGATACGCAGTATTTT.

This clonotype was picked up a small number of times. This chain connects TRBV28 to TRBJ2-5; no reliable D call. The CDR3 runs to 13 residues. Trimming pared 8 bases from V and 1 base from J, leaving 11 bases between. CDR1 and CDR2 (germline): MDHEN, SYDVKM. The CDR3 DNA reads TGTGCCAGCCGCGAGAGGTTCCAAGAGACCCAGTACTTC. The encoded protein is CASRERFQETQYF.

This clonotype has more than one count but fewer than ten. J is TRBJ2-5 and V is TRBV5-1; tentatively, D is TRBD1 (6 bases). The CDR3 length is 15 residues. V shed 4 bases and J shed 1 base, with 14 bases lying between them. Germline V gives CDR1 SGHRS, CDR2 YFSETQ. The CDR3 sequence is CASSPLGAPQETQYF. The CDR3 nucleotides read TGCGCCAGCAGCCCCTTGGGGGCCCCCCAAGAGACCCAGTACTTC.

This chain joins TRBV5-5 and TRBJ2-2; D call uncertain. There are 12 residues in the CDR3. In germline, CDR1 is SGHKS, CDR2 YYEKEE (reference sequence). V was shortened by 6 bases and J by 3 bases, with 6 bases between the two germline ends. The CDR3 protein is CASTRDTGELFF. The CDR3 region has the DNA TGTGCCAGCACCCGGGACACCGGGGAGCTGTTTTTT.

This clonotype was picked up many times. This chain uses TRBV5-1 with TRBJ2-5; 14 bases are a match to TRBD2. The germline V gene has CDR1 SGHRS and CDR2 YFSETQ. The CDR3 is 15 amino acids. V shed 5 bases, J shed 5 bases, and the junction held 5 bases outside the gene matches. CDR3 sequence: CASRSGLAGAETQYF. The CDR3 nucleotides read TGCGCCAGCAGGTCGGGACTAGCGGGGGCTGAGACCCAGTACTTC. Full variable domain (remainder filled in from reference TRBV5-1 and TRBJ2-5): KAGVTQTPRYLIKTRGQQVTLSCSPISGHRSVSWYQQTPGQGLQFLFEYFSETQRNKGNFPGRFSGRQFSNSRSEMNVSTLELGDSALYLCASRSGLAGAETQYFGPGTRLLVL.

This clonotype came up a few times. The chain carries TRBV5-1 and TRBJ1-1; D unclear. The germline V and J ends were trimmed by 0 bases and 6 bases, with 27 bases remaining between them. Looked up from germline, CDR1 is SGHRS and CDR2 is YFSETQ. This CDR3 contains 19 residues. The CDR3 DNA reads TGCGCCAGCAGCTTGGGGCGAACTCCTCAGACCCCACAGCGCGCTGAAGCTTTCTTT. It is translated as CASSLGRTPQTPQRAEAFF.

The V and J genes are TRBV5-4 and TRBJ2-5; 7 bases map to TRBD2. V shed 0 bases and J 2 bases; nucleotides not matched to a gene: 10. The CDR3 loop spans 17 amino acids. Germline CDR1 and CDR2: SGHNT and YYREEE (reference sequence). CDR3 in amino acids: CASSLDPAGIGQETQYF. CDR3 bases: TGTGCCAGCAGCTTGGACCCAGCGGGGATCGGGCAAGAGACCCAGTACTTC.

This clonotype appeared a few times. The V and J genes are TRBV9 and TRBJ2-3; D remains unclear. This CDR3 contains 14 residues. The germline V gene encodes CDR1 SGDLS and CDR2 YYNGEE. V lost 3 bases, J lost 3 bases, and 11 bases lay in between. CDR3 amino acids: CASSALLGTDTQYF. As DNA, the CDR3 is TGTGCCAGCAGCGCCCTACTTGGGACAGATACGCAGTATTTT.

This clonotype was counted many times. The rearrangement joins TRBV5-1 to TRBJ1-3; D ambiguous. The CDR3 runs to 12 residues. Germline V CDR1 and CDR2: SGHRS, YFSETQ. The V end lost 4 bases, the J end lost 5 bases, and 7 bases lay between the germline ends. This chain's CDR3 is CASSNERNTIYF. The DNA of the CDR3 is TGCGCCAGCAGCAATGAACGAAACACCATATATTTT. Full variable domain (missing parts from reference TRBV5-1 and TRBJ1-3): KAGVTQTPRYLIKTRGQQVTLSCSPISGHRSVSWYQQTPGQGLQFLFEYFSETQRNKGNFPGRFSGRQFSNSRSEMNVSTLELGDSALYLCASSNERNTIYFGEGSWLTVV.

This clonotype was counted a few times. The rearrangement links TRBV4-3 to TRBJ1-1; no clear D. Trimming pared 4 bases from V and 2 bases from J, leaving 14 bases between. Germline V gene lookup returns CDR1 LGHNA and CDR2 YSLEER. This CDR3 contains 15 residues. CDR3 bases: TGCGCCAGCAGCCGCACTTTCGCAGTTAACACTGAAGCTTTCTTT. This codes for CASSRTFAVNTEAFF.

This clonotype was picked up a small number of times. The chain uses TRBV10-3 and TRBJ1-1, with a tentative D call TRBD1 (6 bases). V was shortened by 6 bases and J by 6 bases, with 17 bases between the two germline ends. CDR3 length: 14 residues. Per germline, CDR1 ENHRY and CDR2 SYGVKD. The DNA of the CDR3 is TGTGCCATCAGACAGGAAGGGGGAAGTGCTGAAGCTTTCTTT. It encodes CAIRQEGGSAEAFF.